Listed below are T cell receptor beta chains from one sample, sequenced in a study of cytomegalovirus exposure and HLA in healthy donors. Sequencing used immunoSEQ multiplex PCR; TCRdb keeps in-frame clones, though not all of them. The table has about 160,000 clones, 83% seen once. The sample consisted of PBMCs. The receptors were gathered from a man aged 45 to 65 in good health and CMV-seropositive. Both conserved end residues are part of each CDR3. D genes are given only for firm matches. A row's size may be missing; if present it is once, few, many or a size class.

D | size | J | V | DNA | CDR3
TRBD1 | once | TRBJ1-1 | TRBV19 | TGTGCCAGTAGTGACAGGGGGCTCAACACTGAAGCTTTCTTT | CASSDRGLNTEAFF
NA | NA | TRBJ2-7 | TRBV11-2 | TGTGCCAGCAGCCTCGGGCCGGGAGTAGGGGAGCAGTACTTC | CASSLGPGVGEQYF
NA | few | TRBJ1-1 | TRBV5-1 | TGCGCCAGCAGCTTGGGACAGGCGAACACTGAAGCTTTCTTT | CASSLGQANTEAFF
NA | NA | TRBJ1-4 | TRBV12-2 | TGTGCAAGTCGCGCGGGACAGGCTAATGAAAAACTGTTTTTT | CASRAGQANEKLFF
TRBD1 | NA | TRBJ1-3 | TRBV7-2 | TGTGCCAGCAGCCAGGGGACAGATCGAAACACCATATATTTT | CASSQGTDRNTIYF
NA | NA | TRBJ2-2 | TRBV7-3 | TGTGCCAGCAGCATCGAAACGGGCACCGGGGAGCTGTTTTTT | CASSIETGTGELFF
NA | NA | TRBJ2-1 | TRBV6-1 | TGTGCCAGCTGGGAGGGGGGTTACAATGAGCAGTTCTTC | CASWEGGYNEQFF
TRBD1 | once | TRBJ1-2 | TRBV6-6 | TGTGCCAGCAGACCGGGACAGCTAAGCTATGGCTACACCTTC | CASRPGQLSYGYTF
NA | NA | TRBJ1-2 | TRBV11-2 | TGTGCCAGCAGCTCGCGCGTTGGCTACACCTTC | CASSSRVGYTF
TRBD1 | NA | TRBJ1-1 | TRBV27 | TGTGCCAGCACGAGGAACCGACAGGGGGGAGGAACTTTCTTT | CASTRNRQGGGTFF
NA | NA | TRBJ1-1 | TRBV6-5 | TGTGCCAGCAGTTACGCGGATAGGGCTTTCTTT | CASSYADRAFF
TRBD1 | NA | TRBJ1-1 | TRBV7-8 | TGTGCCAGCAGCGGGACGACAGGGGTCGTGACTGAAGCTTTCTTT | CASSGTTGVVTEAFF
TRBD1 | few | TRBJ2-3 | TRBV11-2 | TGTGCCAGCAGCTTAGGCGGAACCGGGACAGGCACAGATACGCAGTATTTT | CASSLGGTGTGTDTQYF
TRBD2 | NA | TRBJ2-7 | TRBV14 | TGTGCCAGCAGCCGCCGACTAGCGGGAGTGGGAGAGCAGTACTTC | CASSRRLAGVGEQYF
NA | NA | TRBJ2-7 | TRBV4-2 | TGTGCCAGCAGCCAAGTAGCGGCTCTTGACGAGCAGTACTTC | CASSQVAALDEQYF
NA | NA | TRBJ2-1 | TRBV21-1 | TGTGCCAGCAGGGGGAGTAGCGGGTGTGAGCAGTTCTTC | CASRGSSGCEQFF
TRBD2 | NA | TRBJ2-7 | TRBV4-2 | TGTGCCAGCAGCCAAGAATCGACGGGAGGGCCCCGAGGAGAGCAGTACTTC | CASSQESTGGPRGEQYF
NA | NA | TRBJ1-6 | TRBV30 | TGTGCCTGGAGTGTTAGTCTCGGGAGAACGCAAAATTCACCCCTCCACTTT | CAWSVSLGRTQNSPLHF
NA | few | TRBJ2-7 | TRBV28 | TGTGCCTACTTTAGGGGGGGGGACTCCTACGAGCAGTACTTC | CAYFRGGDSYEQYF
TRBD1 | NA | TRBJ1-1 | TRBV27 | TGTGCCAGCAGTATGGGGACAGGGAGGGATAACACTGAAGCTTTCTTT | CASSMGTGRDNTEAFF
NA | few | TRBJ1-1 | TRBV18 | TGTGCCAGCTCAAAAGAAGCGAACACTGAAGCTTTCTTT | CASSKEANTEAFF
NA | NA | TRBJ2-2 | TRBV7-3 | TGTGCCAGCAGCCGAGGACAGCGCACCGGGGAGCTGTTTTTT | CASSRGQRTGELFF
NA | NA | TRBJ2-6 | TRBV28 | TGTGCCAGCACCTCGGGGGTGTCTGGGGCCAACGTCCTGACTTTC | CASTSGVSGANVLTF
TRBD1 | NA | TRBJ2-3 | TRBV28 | TGTGCCAGCAGCCCCTGGACAGGGGTCGACAAAGATACGCAGTATTTT | CASSPWTGVDKDTQYF
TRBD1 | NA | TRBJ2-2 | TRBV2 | TGTGCCAGCAGTGAAATGGGACAGGGGTGGACCGGGGAGCTGTTTTTT | CASSEMGQGWTGELFF
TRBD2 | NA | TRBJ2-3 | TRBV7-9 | TGTTCCAGCAGCTTAGCAATAGCGGGATTCACAGATACGCAGTATTTT | CSSSLAIAGFTDTQYF
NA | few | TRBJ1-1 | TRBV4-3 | TGCGCCAGCAGCCAGGACCGACAGGCGGCGGCTTTCTTT | CASSQDRQAAAFF
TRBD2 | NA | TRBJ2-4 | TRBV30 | TGTGCCTGGAGTGGGGCGGGGGGCAAAAACATTCAGTACTTC | CAWSGAGGKNIQYF
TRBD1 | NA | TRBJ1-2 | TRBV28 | TGTGCCAGCAGTTCGGGACAGGTGGGAGACTATGGCTACACCTTC | CASSSGQVGDYGYTF
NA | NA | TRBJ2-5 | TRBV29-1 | TGCAGCGTTGAATACAGCTACCAAGAGACCCAGTACTTC | CSVEYSYQETQYF
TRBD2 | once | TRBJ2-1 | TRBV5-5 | TGTGCCAGCATTCTGACCCTTGGGGGGGGATACAATGAGCAGTTCTTC | CASILTLGGGYNEQFF
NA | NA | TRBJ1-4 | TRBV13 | TGTGCCAGCAGCTTAGTGGGACCGGGGGTGGAAAAACTGTTTTTT | CASSLVGPGVEKLFF
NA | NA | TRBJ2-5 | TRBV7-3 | TGTGCCAGCAGCCCCAGTCCCCAAGAGACCCAGTACTTC | CASSPSPQETQYF